Sequencing of this TCR beta chain was carried out in a study of shared clonotypes between healthy human individuals. Study-level findings and limits: Clonotypes that were shared across a few donors made up around 5% of naive CD4 clonotypes.

V was trimmed by 1 base and J by 7 bases, leaving 7 bases between them. Germline values: CDR1 SEHNR, CDR2 FQNEAQ (reference sequence). This CDR3 has 13 residues. A remark on this clone: Its target is not known.

Repertoires were generated with immunoSEQ multiplex PCR, while TCRdb's copy carries only in-frame clones and drops some. This table holds roughly 570,000 clones, roughly 98% found once. Selected positively for CCR7 and CD45RO-negative, naive CD8 cells excluded terminally differentiated effector memory CD45RA+ cells. Donors, healthy HIV-negative adults, lacked recent acute infections or vaccinations. The sample consisted of naive CD8+ T cells sorted from blood. The receptor was isolated from a young man in good health. The genes are TRBV7-9 and TRBJ1-4, with D unresolved. The CDR3 DNA sequence: TGTGCCAGCAGCTTAGAGTCTAGTGAAAAACTGTTTTTT. This codes for CASSLESSEKLFF.